These 27 T cell receptor beta chains were sequenced from one sample in a study of shared T cell receptors in the human thymus. The method was immunoSEQ multiplex PCR; TCRdb's version includes in-frame clones alone and lacks a portion of them. This table holds about 660,000 clones, around 87% found once. This sample was shared with a second study, whose subject was human thymus T cells.

Source material: thymocytes. These receptors were obtained from a boy under two years old with a congenital heart defect.

The rearrangement links TRBV18 to TRBJ1-6; D unclear. CDR3 length: 18 amino acids. Looked up from germline, CDR1 is KGHSH and CDR2 is LQKENI. Trimming removed 3 bases from V and 0 bases from J, with 15 bases in between. The CDR3 nucleotides are TGTGCCAGCTCACCCCCCAACGCCCTAGGCTCCTATAATTCACCCCTCCACTTT. This translates into CASSPPNALGSYNSPLHF.

The chain employs TRBV6-5 and TRBJ1-4, with a weak D call TRBD1 (5 bases). Trimming removed 5 bases at V and 5 bases at J, with 12 bases between. CDR3 length: 14 residues. Per germline, CDR1 MNHEY and CDR2 SVGAGI. This CDR3 is CASSQGRGNEKLFF. The CDR3 nucleotides read TGTGCCAGCAGTCAGGGACGGGGGAATGAAAAACTGTTTTTT.

DNA for the CDR3: TGTGCCAGCAGCTTGCAGGCGGGATTGGAGCAGTTCTTC. Its translation is CASSLQAGLEQFF. The chain links TRBV5-6 to TRBJ2-1, with D perhaps matching TRBD2 (6 bases). The CDR3 has 13 residues. The V end lost 1 base, the J end lost 10 bases, and 12 bases lay between the germline ends. The germline V gene has CDR1 SGHDT and CDR2 YYEEEE.

The chain combines TRBV7-9 with TRBJ2-5; 7 nucleotides agree with TRBD1. CDR3 length: 12 amino acids. From germline, CDR1 is SEHNR and CDR2 FQNEAQ (reference sequence). With 5 bases clipped from V and 4 bases from J, the junction kept 1 base outside the gene matches. The CDR3 bases are TGTGCCAGCAGCGGGACAGCAGAGACCCAGTACTTC. Residues: CASSGTAETQYF.

The chain carries TRBV5-1 and TRBJ1-1; D is perhaps TRBD1 (6 bases). Trimming took off 4 bases at V and 4 bases at J, with 11 bases between the two ends. Germline CDR1 is SGHRS and CDR2 is YFSETQ. The CDR3 loop spans 13 amino acids. The CDR3 here is CASSPTGFTEAFF. The CDR3, as DNA: TGCGCCAGCAGCCCCACAGGGTTCACTGAAGCTTTCTTT.

The J gene is TRBJ2-3, the V gene TRBV5-1; no definite D call. Germline CDR1 reads SGHRS; CDR2 reads YFSETQ. Between the trimmed V and J ends, which lost 6 bases and 0 bases, there was a span of 14 bases. The CDR3 covers 15 residues. CDR3: CASTPPSPSTDTQYF. In nucleotides, the CDR3 is TGCGCCAGCACCCCCCCAAGCCCTAGCACAGATACGCAGTATTTT.

The chain carries TRBV28 and TRBJ1-6; tentatively, D is TRBD1 (5 bases). The CDR3 has 16 amino acids. Germline CDR1 reads MDHEN; CDR2 reads SYDVKM. V was cut by 10 bases and J by 0 bases, with 16 bases left in between. The CDR3 DNA reads as TGTGCCACTCTTCAGGGCTCGAGCTCCTATAATTCACCCCTCCACTTT. Amino acids: CATLQGSSSYNSPLHF.

The chain recombines TRBV4-3 with TRBJ1-3, with 8 bases fitting TRBD1. The CDR3 extends over 18 amino acids. V dropped 2 bases and J dropped 0; count of bases not matched to a gene: 9. Germline V gives CDR1 LGHNA, CDR2 YSLEER. CDR3 DNA: TGCGCCAGCAGCCAACTGCGACAGGGGAAGAGCTCTGGAAACACCATATATTTT. Protein: CASSQLRQGKSSGNTIYF.

This sequence joins TRBV18 and TRBJ2-7, with 10 bases matching TRBD1. The CDR3 has 16 residues. Germline V gene lookup returns CDR1 KGHSH and CDR2 LQKENI. J was trimmed by 0 bases and V by 3 bases; bases with no gene match: 5. The CDR3 DNA is TGTGCCAGCTCACCTCGGGACAGGGGAAGCTCCTACGAGCAGTACTTC. This codes for CASSPRDRGSSYEQYF.

The chain combines TRBV28 with TRBJ1-6; D remains ambiguous. The CDR3 is 16 amino acids. CDR1 and CDR2 from the germline V gene are MDHEN and SYDVKM. Trimming pared 7 bases from V and 6 bases from J, leaving 19 bases between. CDR3 residues: CASTAGGVDPNSPLHF. The CDR3 DNA is TGTGCCAGCACCGCGGGTGGGGTTGACCCTAATTCACCCCTCCACTTT.

This chain connects TRBV30 to TRBJ1-6, with TRBD1 matching over 8 bases. Germline V CDR1 and CDR2: GTSNPN, SVGIG (reference sequence). The V and J ends lost 4 bases and 4 bases, in that order; junction bases with no gene match: 18. The CDR3 extends over 19 amino acids. CDR3 sequence: CAWNLHPSGGSAYNSPLHF. The CDR3 DNA reads as TGTGCCTGGAATCTCCACCCTTCAGGGGGCTCTGCTTATAATTCACCCCTCCACTTT.

The chain uses TRBV6-5 and TRBJ2-7, with 9 bases that match TRBD2. The germline V gene has CDR1 MNHEY and CDR2 SVGAGI. The junction had 7 bases not matched to a gene; V was cut back by 0 bases and J by 4 bases. This CDR3 region has 16 residues. CDR3 nucleotides: TGTGCCAGCAGTTACTCCAATAGCGGGAGAGGGTACGAGCAGTACTTC. This sequence encodes CASSYSNSGRGYEQYF.

The V gene is TRBV6-1, the J gene TRBJ1-5; D unresolved. CDR1 and CDR2 (germline): MNHNS, SASEGT. This CDR3 has 20 amino acids. The V gene lost 4 bases and the J gene lost 2 bases, with 27 bases spanning the gap. The DNA of the CDR3 is TGTGCCAGCAGTGGACCACACACCACCTGCAGAGGACTTCGCAATCAGCCCCAGCATTTT. Encoded protein: CASSGPHTTCRGLRNQPQHF.

This chain links TRBV4-3 with TRBJ2-3; 9 bases fit TRBD2. Germline CDR1 LGHNA, CDR2 YSLEER. The CDR3 has 17 residues. J was trimmed by 1 base and V by 0 bases; bases with no gene match: 5. CDR3 amino acids: CASSQDLAGPRTDTQYF. The CDR3 DNA follows: TGCGCCAGCAGCCAAGATCTAGCGGGACCTCGCACAGATACGCAGTATTTT.

The chain uses TRBV5-1 and TRBJ1-4; D is ambiguous. Germline V gene sequence: CDR1 SGHRS, CDR2 YFSETQ. The CDR3 sequence is 14 residues long. V lost 0 bases to trimming and J lost 4 bases, with 7 bases between them. The CDR3 sequence is CASSLEEGNEKLFF. The CDR3 DNA reads TGCGCCAGCAGCTTGGAGGAGGGTAATGAAAAACTGTTTTTT.

V gene TRBV4-3 combines with J gene TRBJ2-6; D gene uncertain. CDR1 and CDR2 from the germline V gene are LGHNA and YSLEER. The CDR3 is made up of 14 amino acids. Trimming pared 3 bases from V and 3 bases from J, leaving 6 bases between. CDR3: CASSHFNGANVLTF. CDR3 DNA sequence: TGCGCCAGCAGCCATTTTAATGGGGCCAACGTCCTGACTTTC.

The chain recombines TRBV5-1 with TRBJ2-2; the match to TRBD2 covers 9 bases. This CDR3 comprises 16 residues. From germline, CDR1 is SGHRS and CDR2 YFSETQ. Trimming took 5 bases from V and 4 from J; bases not matched to a gene: 9. The CDR3 reads CASRALAGHLTGELFF. The CDR3 region has the DNA TGCGCCAGCAGAGCTCTAGCGGGACACCTCACCGGGGAGCTGTTTTTT.

The chain carries TRBV7-9 and TRBJ1-3; D unresolved. The V gene's germline CDR1 is SEHNR and CDR2 FQNEAQ (reference sequence). V shed 4 bases and J shed 2 bases, with 12 bases lying between them. The CDR3 has 15 amino acids. The CDR3 region is CASSSKRTPGNTIYF. The CDR3 DNA follows: TGTGCCAGCAGCTCTAAAAGAACCCCTGGAAACACCATATATTTT.

This rearrangement joins TRBV23-1 to TRBJ1-6; no reliable D call. TRBV23-1 is known as an ORF, though its function is uncertain. The CDR3 sequence is 18 residues long. Trimming pared 6 bases from V and 0 bases from J, leaving 18 bases between. The CDR3 region has the DNA TGCGCCAGCAGCCTGACGCGGCCCACCGTCTCCTATAATTCACCCCTCCACTTT. It yields the protein CASSLTRPTVSYNSPLHF.

The V and J genes are TRBV28 and TRBJ1-5; no definite D call. There are 13 residues in the CDR3. Germline loops: CDR1 MDHEN, CDR2 SYDVKM. V was pared by 2 bases and J by 2 bases, with 4 bases between. The CDR3: CASSLSRNQPQHF. The CDR3 region has the DNA TGTGCCAGCAGTTTAAGCCGCAATCAGCCCCAGCATTTT.

V gene TRBV28 combines with J gene TRBJ2-7; D not certain. The germline V gene has CDR1 MDHEN and CDR2 SYDVKM. CDR3 size: 14 residues. V dropped 3 bases and J dropped 4 bases, with 13 bases sitting between them. The CDR3 DNA is TGTGCCAGCAGTTTTTCAGTTTTTCCATACGAGCAGTACTTC. The encoded protein is CASSFSVFPYEQYF.

The rearrangement links TRBV6-5 to TRBJ1-1; perhaps TRBD1 as D (6 bases). Germline assignment: CDR1 MNHEY and CDR2 SVGAGI. V was trimmed by 5 bases and J by 7 bases, leaving 11 bases between them. The CDR3 loop spans 12 amino acids. CDR3 protein: CASSPPDSEAFF. The CDR3 region has the DNA TGTGCCAGCAGTCCACCGGACAGTGAAGCTTTCTTT.

The chain uses TRBV11-2 and TRBJ2-7, with D possibly TRBD2 on 7 matching bases. The CDR3 length is 18 residues. V lost 1 base, J lost 5 bases, and 24 bases lay in between. Germline CDR1 reads SGHAT; CDR2 reads FQNNGV. CDR3 in amino acids: CASSLGEGQGVWGHEQYF. The DNA for the CDR3 is TGTGCCAGCAGCTTAGGGGAGGGGCAGGGTGTATGGGGGCACGAGCAGTACTTC. Combining the CDR3 with reference TRBV11-2 and TRBJ2-7 gives the whole variable domain EAGVAQSPRYKIIEKRQSVAFWCNPISGHATLYWYQQILGQGPKLLIQFQNNGVVDDSQLPKDRFSAERLKGVDSTLKIQPAKLEDSAVYLCASSLGEGQGVWGHEQYFGPGTRLTVT.

The chain couples TRBV6-1 to TRBJ2-5; 12 nucleotides agree with TRBD2. There are 14 residues in the CDR3. Germline CDR1 and CDR2: MNHNS and SASEGT. V lost 9 bases, J lost 3 bases, and 5 bases stayed unmatched. The CDR3 region has the DNA TGTGCCAGTTCCCGACTAGCGGGGGAAGAGACCCAGTACTTC. Its protein product is CASSRLAGEETQYF.

This chain uses TRBV11-2 with TRBJ1-1, with D tentatively TRBD1 (6 bases). This CDR3 is 18 amino acids long. Trimming removed 0 bases from V and 1 base from J, with 18 bases in between. Germline-derived CDR1 and CDR2 are SGHAT and FQNNGV. This CDR3 reads CASSLDGGREFRNTEAFF. The CDR3 DNA follows: TGTGCCAGCAGCTTAGATGGGGGCAGGGAATTTAGGAACACTGAAGCTTTCTTT.

This clone was seen a single time. V is TRBV15 and J is TRBJ2-1; 7 bases fit TRBD1. The CDR3 spans 12 residues. Germline assignment: CDR1 LNHNV and CDR2 YYDKDF (reference sequence). With 2 bases clipped from V and 10 bases from J, the junction kept 2 bases outside the gene matches. The DNA of the CDR3 is TGTGCCACCAGCAGAAGACAGGGCGAGCAGTTCTTC. Protein product: CATSRRQGEQFF.

J is TRBJ2-3 and V is TRBV18; TRBD1 matches at 7 bases. CDR3 size: 13 residues. Germline V gives CDR1 KGHSH, CDR2 LQKENI. V trimming: 3 bases; J trimming: 4 bases; junction bases outside the gene matches: 1. The CDR3 loop reads CASSPGTADTQYF. The CDR3 DNA reads as TGTGCCAGCTCACCCGGGACAGCAGATACGCAGTATTTT.